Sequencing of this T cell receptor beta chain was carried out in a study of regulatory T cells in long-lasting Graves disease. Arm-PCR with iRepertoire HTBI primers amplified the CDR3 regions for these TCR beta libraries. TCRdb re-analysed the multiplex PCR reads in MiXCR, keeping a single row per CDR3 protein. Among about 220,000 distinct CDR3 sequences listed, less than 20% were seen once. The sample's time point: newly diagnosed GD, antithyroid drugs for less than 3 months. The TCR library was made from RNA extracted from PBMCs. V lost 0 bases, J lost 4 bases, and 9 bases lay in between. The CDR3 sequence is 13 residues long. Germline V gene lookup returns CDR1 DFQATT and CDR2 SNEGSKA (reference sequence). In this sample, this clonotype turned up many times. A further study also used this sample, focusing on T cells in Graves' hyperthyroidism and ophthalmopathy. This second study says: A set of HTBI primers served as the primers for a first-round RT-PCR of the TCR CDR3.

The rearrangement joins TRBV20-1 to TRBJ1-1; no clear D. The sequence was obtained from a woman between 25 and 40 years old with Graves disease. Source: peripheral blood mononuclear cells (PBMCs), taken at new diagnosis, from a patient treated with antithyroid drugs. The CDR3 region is CSAREPEGTEAFF. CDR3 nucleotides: TGCAGTGCTAGAGAGCCTGAGGGCACTGAAGCTTTCTTT.